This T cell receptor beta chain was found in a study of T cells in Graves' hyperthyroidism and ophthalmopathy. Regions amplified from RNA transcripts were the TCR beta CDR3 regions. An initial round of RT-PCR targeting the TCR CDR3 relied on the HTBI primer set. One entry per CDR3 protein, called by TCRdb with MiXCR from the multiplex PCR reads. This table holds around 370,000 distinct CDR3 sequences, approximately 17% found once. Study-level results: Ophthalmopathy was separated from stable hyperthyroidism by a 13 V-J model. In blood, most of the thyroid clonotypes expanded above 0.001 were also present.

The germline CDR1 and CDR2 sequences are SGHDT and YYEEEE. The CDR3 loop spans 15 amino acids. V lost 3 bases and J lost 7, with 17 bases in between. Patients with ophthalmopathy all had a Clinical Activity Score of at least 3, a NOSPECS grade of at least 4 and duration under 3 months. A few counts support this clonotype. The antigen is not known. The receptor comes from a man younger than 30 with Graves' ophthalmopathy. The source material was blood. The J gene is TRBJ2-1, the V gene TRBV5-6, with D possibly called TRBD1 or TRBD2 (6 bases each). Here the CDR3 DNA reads TGTGCCAGCAGCTCGGATAGTGGGGGGCGGAATGAGCAGTTCTTC. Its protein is CASSSDSGGRNEQFF. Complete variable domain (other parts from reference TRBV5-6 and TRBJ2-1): DAGVTQSPTHLIKTRGQQVTLRCSPKSGHDTVSWYQQALGQGPQFIFQYYEEEERQRGNFPDRFSGHQFPNYSSELNVNALLLGDSALYLCASSSDSGGRNEQFFGPGTRLTVL.